A selection of T cell receptor beta chains follows, all from one sample in a study of blood T cells in healthy people across ages. One entry per CDR3 protein, called by TCRdb with MiXCR from the 5' RACE reads. There are over 1,500,000 distinct CDR3 sequences in the sample; roughly two fifths occur only once, and roughly 23% lies in the top ten. Input material: blood. Receptors were obtained from a human donor in good health. The CDR3 runs from the conserved cysteine through the conserved F or W. Each record gives: J gene, V gene, D gene, clone size, CDR3 DNA, CDR3 protein. D genes are given only for firm matches. Size is omitted from some rows. Given values are once, few, many or a class for expanded clones.

J: TRBJ2-1
V: TRBV6-4
D: -
size: -
DNA: TGTGCCAGCAGTGACGGACCGGACGAAGCCAATGAGCAGTTCTTC
CDR3: CASSDGPDEANEQFF

J: TRBJ1-2
V: TRBV5-1
D: -
size: -
DNA: TGCGCCAGCAGCTTGGATGAGGCAGCTAACTATGGCTACACCTTC
CDR3: CASSLDEAANYGYTF

J: TRBJ1-5
V: TRBV19
D: -
size: -
DNA: TGTGCCAGTAGTGGGGGGACACGCAGCAATCAGCCCCAGCATTTT
CDR3: CASSGGTRSNQPQHF

J: TRBJ1-1
V: TRBV6-2/TRBV6-3
D: -
size: few
DNA: TGTGCTTCAGGGACGGCAACTGAAGCTTTCTTT
CDR3: CASGTATEAFF

J: TRBJ2-4
V: TRBV5-1
D: -
size: few
DNA: TGCGCCAGCAGCCCCTGGGACGCCGCCAATGAGCAGTACTTC
CDR3: CASSPWDAANEQYF

J: TRBJ2-4
V: TRBV7-9
D: TRBD1
size: many
DNA: TGTGCCAGCAGCTTAGGAACAGGGGAAAACATTCAGTACTTC
CDR3: CASSLGTGENIQYF

J: TRBJ2-5
V: TRBV29-1
D: -
size: few
DNA: TGCAGCGTTGAAGATCGGTGGAAGGGGCCGTCAGAGACCCAGTACTTC
CDR3: CSVEDRWKGPSETQYF

J: TRBJ1-4
V: TRBV7-9
D: -
size: -
DNA: TGTGCCAGCAGATCCAGCGATGGGATAGCTAATGAAAAACTGTTTTTT
CDR3: CASRSSDGIANEKLFF

J: TRBJ1-1
V: TRBV27
D: -
size: few
DNA: TGTGCCAGCAGCCCTGGACAGTTCACTGAAGCTTTCTTT
CDR3: CASSPGQFTEAFF

J: TRBJ1-5
V: TRBV15
D: -
size: -
DNA: TGTGCCACCAGCAGACACGAACCCAGGACGGATAGCAATCAGCCCCAGCATTTT
CDR3: CATSRHEPRTDSNQPQHF

J: TRBJ2-7
V: TRBV7-2
D: -
size: -
DNA: TGTACCAGCAGTTCGGTGCTCACGACAGCAAACTACGAGCAGTACTTC
CDR3: CTSSSVLTTANYEQYF

J: TRBJ1-2
V: TRBV29-1
D: TRBD1
size: -
DNA: TGCAGCGTTGTTGAGGGGGCGGAGGGCTACACCTTC
CDR3: CSVVEGAEGYTF

J: TRBJ1-5
V: TRBV12-3/TRBV12-4
D: -
size: many
DNA: TGTGCCAGCAGTTTGTTGCATCAGCCCCAGCATTTT
CDR3: CASSLLHQPQHF

J: TRBJ1-4
V: TRBV4-2
D: -
size: -
DNA: TGTGCCAGCAGCCGCGGGACATGGTCTGAAAAACTGTTTTTT
CDR3: CASSRGTWSEKLFF

J: TRBJ1-1
V: TRBV4-3
D: -
size: few
DNA: TGCGCCAGCAGCCGTGGGGCAGGAAAGTTGCGGACTGAAGCTTTCTTT
CDR3: CASSRGAGKLRTEAFF

J: TRBJ2-7
V: TRBV14
D: TRBD1
size: -
DNA: TGTGCCAGCAGCCGAATGACAGGGCTCTCCTACGAGCAGTACTTC
CDR3: CASSRMTGLSYEQYF

J: TRBJ2-1
V: TRBV11-3
D: TRBD1
size: -
DNA: TGTGCCAGCAGCCCCATCATGACAGGGACCCCCTACTACAATGAGCAGTTCTTC
CDR3: CASSPIMTGTPYYNEQFF

J: TRBJ1-2
V: TRBV6-6
D: -
size: -
DNA: TGTGCCAGCAGGCCCGGACAGCACTATGGCTACACCTTC
CDR3: CASRPGQHYGYTF

J: TRBJ1-5
V: TRBV27
D: -
size: -
DNA: TGTGCCAGCAGTTTATCTTGGGATAGCAATCAGCCCCAGCATTTT
CDR3: CASSLSWDSNQPQHF

J: TRBJ1-1
V: TRBV12-3/TRBV12-4
D: TRBD1
size: few
DNA: TGTGCCAGCAGTTTAGGGACAGGGGGAGATAGCACTGAAGCTTTCTTT
CDR3: CASSLGTGGDSTEAFF

J: TRBJ2-3
V: TRBV6-7
D: -
size: -
DNA: TGTGCCAGCAGTTCAGCCCACACAGATACGCAGTATTTT
CDR3: CASSSAHTDTQYF

J: TRBJ2-1
V: TRBV4-2
D: -
size: -
DNA: TGTGCCAGCAGCCAGGCGGAGGGTTCCTTCAATGAGCAGTTCTTC
CDR3: CASSQAEGSFNEQFF

J: TRBJ1-2
V: TRBV10-3
D: TRBD1
size: -
DNA: TGTGCCACCTATGGACAGGGAGGTGGCTACACCTTC
CDR3: CATYGQGGGYTF

J: TRBJ1-2
V: TRBV15
D: -
size: few
DNA: TGTGCCACCAGCAGAGATACAGGGAATGGCTACACCTTC
CDR3: CATSRDTGNGYTF

J: TRBJ2-5
V: TRBV6-6
D: -
size: -
DNA: TGTGCCAGCACCACGGGCAGTCCAGAGACCCAGTACTTC
CDR3: CASTTGSPETQYF

J: TRBJ2-3
V: TRBV28
D: TRBD1
size: few
DNA: TGTGCCAGCAGTGCCTCCGGTACAGGGGGCATTGAAGATACGCAGTATTTT
CDR3: CASSASGTGGIEDTQYF

J: TRBJ1-1
V: TRBV7-6
D: -
size: -
DNA: TGTGCCAGCAGCTTAGTGGGGCCGGGGGGGAATGGAGAAGCTTTCTTT
CDR3: CASSLVGPGGNGEAFF

J: TRBJ2-1
V: TRBV12-3/TRBV12-4
D: -
size: few
DNA: TGTGCCAGCAGCATCAGGGGGGGGGATGAGCAGTTCTTC
CDR3: CASSIRGGDEQFF

J: TRBJ2-1
V: TRBV20-1
D: TRBD2
size: many
DNA: TGCAGCGCCGGGGGGGGCGGGTACAATGAGCAGTTCTTC
CDR3: CSAGGGGYNEQFF

J: TRBJ1-2
V: TRBV6-2/TRBV6-3
D: -
size: -
DNA: TGTGCCAGCATCCCATCCTCGGGGTCAAGACTGGTCTCCTATGGCTACACCTTC
CDR3: CASIPSSGSRLVSYGYTF

J: TRBJ2-7
V: TRBV7-9
D: -
size: -
DNA: TGTGCCAGCAGCTTAAACGGGCTGTACGAGCAGTACTTC
CDR3: CASSLNGLYEQYF

J: TRBJ2-5
V: TRBV7-2
D: TRBD2
size: -
DNA: TGTGCCAGCAGCCCCATAAATAGCAGCGGGGACGGGAGGAAGACCCAGTACTTC
CDR3: CASSPINSSGDGRKTQYF

J: TRBJ2-1
V: TRBV4-2
D: -
size: -
DNA: TGTGCCAGCAGCCCGAAAACTAGTTTCAATGAGCAGTTCTTC
CDR3: CASSPKTSFNEQFF

J: TRBJ2-1
V: TRBV12-3/TRBV12-4
D: -
size: -
DNA: TGTGCCAGCAGTTTAGCGCTTGGGGTTGTCGATGAGCAGTTCTTC
CDR3: CASSLALGVVDEQFF

J: TRBJ2-5
V: TRBV7-9
D: -
size: few
DNA: TGTGCCAGCGATGTGGCGGGGACCGTCGGGGAGACCCAGTACTTC
CDR3: CASDVAGTVGETQYF

J: TRBJ2-1
V: TRBV20-1
D: TRBD2
size: once
DNA: TGCAGTGCTAGGCTAGCGGGGGGGGAAGGGGACAATGAGCAGTTCTTC
CDR3: CSARLAGGEGDNEQFF

J: TRBJ1-1
V: TRBV6-5
D: -
size: -
DNA: TGTGCCAGCACTCGGGATATGAACACTGAAGCTTTCTTT
CDR3: CASTRDMNTEAFF

J: TRBJ1-6
V: TRBV9
D: -
size: -
DNA: TGTGCCAGCAGCTTCCGGTCGGGGTATAATTCACCCCTCCACTTT
CDR3: CASSFRSGYNSPLHF

J: TRBJ2-2
V: TRBV28
D: TRBD1
size: few
DNA: TGTGCCAGCAACCCGGTTAGGGACAGGGGAAGCACCGGGGAGCTGTTTTTT
CDR3: CASNPVRDRGSTGELFF

J: TRBJ1-2
V: TRBV4-1
D: -
size: -
DNA: TGCGCCAGCAGCAAAGAGATTGGAGTGACCTATGGCTACACCTTC
CDR3: CASSKEIGVTYGYTF

J: TRBJ1-1
V: TRBV2
D: -
size: -
DNA: TGTGCCAGCAGTCCCGATCGAACATATGCTGAAGCTTTCTTT
CDR3: CASSPDRTYAEAFF

J: TRBJ2-7
V: TRBV27
D: -
size: few
DNA: TGTGCCAGCAGTTTAGACACGGGATGGAACGAGCAGTACTTC
CDR3: CASSLDTGWNEQYF

J: TRBJ2-5
V: TRBV4-1
D: -
size: few
DNA: TGCGCCAGCAGCCAACTACCGCTAGGCCCACAAGAGACCCAGTACTTC
CDR3: CASSQLPLGPQETQYF

J: TRBJ1-2
V: TRBV5-1
D: -
size: -
DNA: TGCGCCAGCAGCGTCGGACAGCCTAACTATGGCTACACCTTC
CDR3: CASSVGQPNYGYTF

J: TRBJ2-5
V: TRBV15
D: -
size: few
DNA: TGTGCCACCAGCAGACGGACCCCGGGTGGGGAGACCCAGTACTTC
CDR3: CATSRRTPGGETQYF

J: TRBJ2-7
V: TRBV25-1
D: -
size: many
DNA: TGTGCCAGCAGTGATCCGGCCTACTCCTCCTACGAGCAGTACTTC
CDR3: CASSDPAYSSYEQYF

J: TRBJ2-6
V: TRBV19
D: -
size: few
DNA: TGTGCCAGTAGTATAGATCTTATGGTGGACTCTGGGGCCAACGTCCTGACTTTC
CDR3: CASSIDLMVDSGANVLTF

J: TRBJ1-2
V: TRBV5-5
D: TRBD1
size: -
DNA: TGTGCCAGCAGCTTCGGCACCGGCAGGGGGCGAGGTGGCTACACCTTC
CDR3: CASSFGTGRGRGGYTF

J: TRBJ2-7
V: TRBV28
D: -
size: -
DNA: TGTGCCAGCACCACCACTGGCGAGCAGTACTTC
CDR3: CASTTTGEQYF

J: TRBJ1-1
V: TRBV27
D: -
size: -
DNA: TGTGCCACCAGACCGGGGAACTGGAACACTGAAGCTTTCTTT
CDR3: CATRPGNWNTEAFF